This passage covers 12 T cell receptor beta chains from one sample sequenced in a study of shared clonotypes between healthy human individuals. CD45RO-negative, CCR7-selected cells formed the naive CD8 fraction, which excluded terminally differentiated effector memory CD45RA+ cells. Clones were read by immunoSEQ multiplex PCR, and TCRdb kept only the in-frame ones, dropping some. The sample includes 2 million or so clones, approximately 94% of them seen just once. Sequencing used naive CD8+ T cells sorted from blood. These receptors were obtained from a man aged 18 to 29 in good health.

This chain connects TRBV27 to TRBJ2-2; possible D gene TRBD2, 6 bases. The germline V gene has CDR1 MNHEY and CDR2 SMNVEV (reference sequence). Trimming stripped 1 base from V and 4 bases from J, with 13 bases between. The CDR3 contains 16 residues. CDR3 residues: CASSLYGGGPTGELFF. The CDR3 DNA reads as TGTGCCAGCAGTTTATACGGGGGAGGCCCCACCGGGGAGCTGTTTTTT.

This chain uses TRBV4-1 with TRBJ1-4; D ambiguous. Germline-derived CDR1 and CDR2 are MGHRA and YSYEKL. V was trimmed by 5 bases and J by 7 bases, leaving 5 bases between them. The CDR3 has 11 residues. The CDR3: CASSLGEKLFF. CDR3 nucleotides: TGCGCCAGCAGCTTAGGTGAAAAACTGTTTTTT.

The table lists this clone with a count of one. J is TRBJ2-1 and V is TRBV19, with 13 bases that match TRBD2. Germline V gene sequence: CDR1 LNHDA, CDR2 SQIVND (reference sequence). This CDR3 is 17 amino acids long. The ends lost 3 bases at V and 4 bases at J; junction bases unmatched: 6. CDR3 in DNA: TGTGCCAGTAGTATTTTAGGACTAGCGGGAGTATACAATGAGCAGTTCTTC. Translated: CASSILGLAGVYNEQFF.

The chain recombines TRBV10-3 with TRBJ1-2; D call uncertain. The CDR3 sequence is 14 residues long. Trimming took off 2 bases at V and 4 bases at J, with 11 bases between the two ends. Germline V gene sequence: CDR1 ENHRY, CDR2 SYGVKD. The CDR3 loop reads CAISEVRTPYGYTF. As DNA, the CDR3 is TGTGCCATCAGTGAGGTCAGGACGCCCTATGGCTACACCTTC.

The V and J genes are TRBV27 and TRBJ1-3; D call uncertain. CDR3 length: 15 amino acids. V was cut by 6 bases and J by 2 bases, with 14 bases left in between. The V gene's germline CDR1 is MNHEY and CDR2 SMNVEV (reference sequence). The CDR3 spells CASSQDPRAGNTIYF. The CDR3 DNA is TGTGCCAGCAGCCAGGACCCGCGGGCTGGAAACACCATATATTTT.

The rearrangement links TRBV4-3 to TRBJ2-1; TRBD2 matches at 12 bases. From germline, CDR1 is LGHNA and CDR2 YSLEER. The trim removed 1 base at V and 6 bases at J, leaving 7 bases unmatched. The CDR3 is 17 amino acids. In DNA, the CDR3 is TGCGCCAGCAGCCAAGCCCGGACTAGCGGGAACGGCAATGAGCAGTTCTTC. Translating it yields CASSQARTSGNGNEQFF.

Regarding this clone: The sample carries other DNA sequences with the same CDR3. The rearrangement links TRBV5-6 to TRBJ1-1; D remains unclear. CDR1 SGHDT and CDR2 YYEEEE come from the germline V gene. The germline V and J ends were trimmed by 0 bases and 1 base, with 4 bases remaining between them. This CDR3 spans 13 amino acids. The CDR3 reads CASSLEPNTEAFF. CDR3 sequence (DNA): TGTGCCAGCAGCTTGGAACCGAACACTGAAGCTTTCTTT.

Concerning this clone itself: The same CDR3 arises from other DNA sequences in this sample as well. J is TRBJ2-7 and V is TRBV4-3; 9 nucleotides align to TRBD2. The CDR3 covers 16 residues. Germline V gene sequence: CDR1 LGHNA, CDR2 YSLEER. V shed 1 base and J 1 base; nucleotides not matched to a gene: 5. CDR3 in DNA: TGCGCCAGCAGCCAAGGCCCTAGCGGGGCTTCCTACGAGCAGTACTTC. This gives the protein CASSQGPSGASYEQYF.

This chain connects TRBV4-2 to TRBJ1-2, with D unresolved. Germline V gene sequence: CDR1 LGHNA, CDR2 YNFKEQ. Trimming removed 1 base at V and 0 bases at J, with 9 bases between. CDR3 length: 15 amino acids. The CDR3, as DNA: TGTGCCAGCAGCCAAGCTACAATAGCTAACTATGGCTACACCTTC. This translates into CASSQATIANYGYTF.

V gene TRBV14 combines with J gene TRBJ1-5; 12 nucleotides match TRBD1. V dropped 2 bases and J dropped 5; count of bases not matched to a gene: 13. Germline assignment: CDR1 SGHDN and CDR2 FVKESK. This CDR3 has 19 amino acids. The DNA of the CDR3 is TGTGCCAGCAGCCAACACGGGATCCGGGACAGGGGGCAGTATCAGCCCCAGCATTTT. Residues: CASSQHGIRDRGQYQPQHF.

J is TRBJ2-2 and V is TRBV19; D gene ambiguous. The CDR3 consists of 13 residues. The V end was cut by 3 bases, the J end by 6 bases, with 8 bases between. The germline CDR1 and CDR2 sequences are LNHDA and SQIVND (reference sequence). DNA of the CDR3: TGTGCCAGTAGTATTACCCCCTCCGGGGAGCTGTTTTTT. It codes for CASSITPSGELFF.

This chain joins TRBV15 and TRBJ1-1; no clear D gene. The CDR3 is 13 amino acids. Trimming left V 5 bases short and J 0 bases short, with 7 bases between. CDR1 is LNHNV and CDR2 is YYDKDF in the germline V gene (reference sequence). The CDR3 sequence is CATSASMNTEAFF. CDR3 DNA: TGTGCCACCAGCGCCAGCATGAACACTGAAGCTTTCTTT. Full variable domain (missing parts from reference TRBV15 and TRBJ1-1): DAMVIQNPRYQVTQFGKPVTLSCSQTLNHNVMYWYQQKSSQAPKLLFHYYDKDFNNEADTPDNFQSRRPNTSFCFLDIRSPGLGDTAMYLCATSASMNTEAFFGQGTRLTVV.